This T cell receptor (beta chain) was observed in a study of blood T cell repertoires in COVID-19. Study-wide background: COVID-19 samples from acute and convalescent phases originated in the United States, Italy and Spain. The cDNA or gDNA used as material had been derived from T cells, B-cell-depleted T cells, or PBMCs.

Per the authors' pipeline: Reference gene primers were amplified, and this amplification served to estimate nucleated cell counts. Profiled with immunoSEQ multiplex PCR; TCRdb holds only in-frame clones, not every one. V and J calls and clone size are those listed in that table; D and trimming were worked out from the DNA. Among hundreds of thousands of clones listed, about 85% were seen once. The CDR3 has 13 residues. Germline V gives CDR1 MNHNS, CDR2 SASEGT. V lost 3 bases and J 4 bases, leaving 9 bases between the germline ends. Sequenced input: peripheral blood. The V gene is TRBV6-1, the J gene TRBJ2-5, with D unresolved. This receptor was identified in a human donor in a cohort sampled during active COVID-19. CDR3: CASSDGPGETQYF. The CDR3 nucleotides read TGTGCCAGCAGTGATGGTCCGGGAGAGACCCAGTACTTC.